What follows are 26 T cell receptor beta chains derived from one specimen sequenced in a study of blood T cell repertoires in COVID-19. The method was immunoSEQ multiplex PCR; TCRdb's version includes in-frame clones alone and lacks a portion of them. The sample records about 150,000 clones, around four fifths being singletons. The source material was peripheral blood. The receptors were sampled from a man between 65 and 80 years old with acute or convalescent COVID-19.

This clone was picked up many times. The gene calls are TRBV12-3 or TRBV12-4 and TRBJ1-5; D perhaps matches TRBD1 (5 bases). Trimming removed 6 bases from V and 6 bases from J, with 12 bases in between. This CDR3 is built from 13 residues. The CDR3 region has the DNA TGTGCCAGCAGAGGGGTCCCGAGTCAGCCCCAGCATTTT. Protein sequence: CASRGVPSQPQHF.

Comments on this clone: This same CDR3 is encoded by further DNA sequences in the sample. The chain recombines TRBV2 with TRBJ2-2; D perhaps matches TRBD1 (5 bases). The CDR3 has 14 amino acids. Germline CDR1 and CDR2: SNHLY and FYNNEI. The V gene lost 4 bases and the J gene lost 1 base, with 7 bases spanning the gap. The CDR3 DNA is TGTGCCAGCAGTGGGCAGGGGAACACCGGGGAGCTGTTTTTT. It encodes CASSGQGNTGELFF.

The rearrangement uses TRBV7-9 and TRBJ1-3; D not certain. Germline values: CDR1 SEHNR, CDR2 FQNEAQ (reference sequence). The CDR3 contains 13 residues. The V end lost 0 bases, the J end lost 2 bases, and 2 bases lay between the germline ends. CDR3 sequence (DNA): TGTGCCAGCAGCTTAGCCGCTGGAAACACCATATATTTT. Translation gives CASSLAAGNTIYF.

V usage is TRBV5-4 and J usage is TRBJ2-1; D may be TRBD2 (6 bases). Trimming left V 0 bases short and J 8 bases short, with 18 bases between. The CDR3 length is 16 residues. Germline V gene lookup returns CDR1 SGHNT and CDR2 YYREEE (reference sequence). The CDR3 DNA is TGTGCCAGCAGCTTGGGGATCGGGAGTCCCTGGGATGAGCAGTTCTTC. This encodes CASSLGIGSPWDEQFF.

This chain uses TRBV6-1 with TRBJ1-1, with TRBD1 as a possible D gene (5 bases). This CDR3 spans 13 amino acids. Trimming removed 2 bases from V and 5 bases from J, with 9 bases in between. Germline lookup yields CDR1 MNHNS and CDR2 SASEGT. CDR3 coding DNA: TGTGCCAGCAGTGAAACAGGCCTTACTGAAGCTTTCTTT. Translating it yields CASSETGLTEAFF.

The V gene is TRBV4-2, the J gene TRBJ2-1; maybe TRBD2 (5 bases). In germline, CDR1 is LGHNA, CDR2 YNFKEQ. This CDR3 comprises 16 residues. The V end was cut by 0 bases, the J end by 2 bases, with 11 bases between. The CDR3 spells CASSQDWASTYNEQFF. The DNA for the CDR3 is TGTGCCAGCAGCCAAGATTGGGCTAGCACCTACAATGAGCAGTTCTTC.

This clone was detected once. The genes are TRBV30 and TRBJ2-5; the D gene is possibly TRBD1 (5 bases). The CDR3 consists of 14 residues. Germline V gene lookup returns CDR1 GTSNPN and CDR2 SVGIG (reference sequence). CDR3 in amino acids: CAYRLEDRPRTQYF. CDR3 DNA: TGTGCTTACAGGTTAGAGGATCGCCCGCGGACCCAGTACTTC. Supplemented by reference TRBV30 and TRBJ2-5, the full variable domain reads SQTIHQWPATLVQPVGSPLSLECTVEGTSNPNLYWYRQAAGRGLQLLFYSVGIGQISSEVPQNLSASRPQDRQFILSSKKLLLSDSGFYLCAYRLEDRPRTQYFGPGTRLLVL.

The CDR3 DNA reads as TGTGCCAGCAGTTACTTGGAGCGGGAGATGAGAGAGCAGTACTTC. Its translation: CASSYLEREMREQYF. The chain is built from TRBV6-6 and TRBJ2-7; 8 bases agree with TRBD2. CDR3 length: 15 amino acids. V was clipped by 1 base and J by 7 bases; unmatched bases: 9. CDR1 and CDR2 from the germline V gene are MNHNY and SVGAGI (reference sequence).

The chain couples TRBV3-1 (or the pseudogene TRBV3-2) to TRBJ2-7, with 10 bases that match TRBD1. Germline CDR1 and CDR2: LGHDT and YNNKEL (reference sequence). The V segment lost 4 bases and the J segment 0 bases; nucleotides outside the gene matches: 3. The CDR3 is 15 amino acids. The CDR3 bases are TGTGCCAGCAGCCCCCGGGACAGGGGCTCCTACGAGCAGTACTTC. As protein: CASSPRDRGSYEQYF.

This clone was observed once. A read error may account for a junction end that differs from germline. In DNA, the CDR3 is TGTGCTAGCAGCTTAGCGCTAGCGGGGGGGCTGGAGACCCAGTACTTC. This gives the protein CASSLALAGGLETQYF. The rearrangement links TRBV7-7 to TRBJ2-5; 12 nucleotides match TRBD2. CDR3 size: 16 residues. The germline V gene encodes CDR1 SSHAT and CDR2 FNYEAQ (reference sequence).

The chain joins TRBV19 to TRBJ2-7; 7 positions match TRBD1. J was trimmed by 3 bases and V by 8 bases; bases with no gene match: 13. The CDR3 is made up of 15 amino acids. Germline loops: CDR1 LNHDA, CDR2 SQIVND (reference sequence). The CDR3 DNA sequence: TGTGCCAGTGCTATTTCCGGGACAGAGAACTACGAGCAGTACTTC. This sequence encodes CASAISGTENYEQYF.

The rearrangement joins TRBV3-1 (or the pseudogene TRBV3-2) to TRBJ2-7; tentative D call: TRBD1 (6 bases). Germline V gives CDR1 LGHDT, CDR2 YNNKEL (reference sequence). CDR3 size: 12 residues. Trimming pared 1 base from V and 11 bases from J, leaving 12 bases between. Here the CDR3 DNA reads TGTGCCAGCAGCCAAGGGGGGCTGTCAGAGTACTTC. Protein: CASSQGGLSEYF.

The chain combines TRBV30 with TRBJ1-3; 8 bases align to TRBD1. This CDR3 comprises 13 residues. Germline assignment: CDR1 GTSNPN and CDR2 SVGIG (reference sequence). V was clipped by 5 bases and J by 7 bases; unmatched bases: 7. The CDR3: CAWFQGAFNTIYF. CDR3 DNA sequence: TGTGCCTGGTTCCAGGGGGCTTTTAACACCATATATTTT.

The chain combines TRBV27 with TRBJ2-1; D may be TRBD2 (5 bases). Per the germline V gene, CDR1 is MNHEY and CDR2 is SMNVEV (reference sequence). The CDR3 contains 16 residues. V lost 5 bases and J lost 6, with 20 bases in between. CDR3 amino acids: CASSPTGWETPNEQFF. The CDR3 DNA reads as TGTGCCAGCAGTCCGACGGGATGGGAAACCCCCAATGAGCAGTTCTTC.

J is TRBJ2-1 and V is TRBV5-4; TRBD2 agrees at 7 bases. J was trimmed by 0 bases and V by 2 bases; bases with no gene match: 11. The V gene's germline CDR1 is SGHNT and CDR2 YYREEE (reference sequence). The CDR3 is made up of 18 amino acids. DNA for the CDR3: TGTGCCAGCAGCTTAGGGACGGGGGGATTGCGCTCCTACAATGAGCAGTTCTTC. As protein: CASSLGTGGLRSYNEQFF.

The J gene is TRBJ1-5, the V gene TRBV28; D gene uncertain. Deletions cut 6 bases from V and 1 base from J, with 16 bases between. CDR3 length equals 16 residues. Germline assignment: CDR1 MDHEN and CDR2 SYDVKM. The CDR3 DNA sequence: TGTGCCAGCAGCCCCCCCCGCCGCGGGAGCAATCAGCCCCAGCATTTT. It codes for CASSPPRRGSNQPQHF.

The rearrangement uses TRBV5-1 and TRBJ1-1; 12 positions agree with TRBD1. CDR3 length: 16 residues. Germline loops: CDR1 SGHRS, CDR2 YFSETQ. V was pared by 1 base and J by 5 bases, with 6 bases of the junction left unmatched. CDR3: CASSLMGQGAGTEAFF. In DNA, the CDR3 is TGCGCCAGCAGCTTGATGGGACAGGGGGCTGGTACTGAAGCTTTCTTT.

This chain joins TRBV2 and TRBJ2-7; 9 bases are shared with TRBD1. Looked up from germline, CDR1 is SNHLY and CDR2 is FYNNEI. This CDR3 is 13 amino acids long. Trimming removed 9 bases from V and 3 bases from J; junction bases left unmatched: 6. For the CDR3, the DNA is TGTGCCAGAGGGACAGGGAGTAACTACGAGCAGTACTTC. Its translation is CARGTGSNYEQYF.

This rearrangement joins TRBV28 to TRBJ1-1; D gene unclear. Trimming left V 5 bases short and J 3 bases short, with 10 bases between. Germline V lookup: CDR1 MDHEN, CDR2 SYDVKM. This CDR3 has 13 amino acids. The chain's CDR3 is CASSPSGYTEAFF. The CDR3 region has the DNA TGTGCCAGCAGTCCCTCCGGGTACACTGAAGCTTTCTTT.

The V and J genes are TRBV18 and TRBJ1-1, with D tentatively TRBD1 (5 bases). The length of the CDR3 is 14 residues. Trimming removed 3 bases from V and 3 bases from J, with 11 bases in between. Germline-derived CDR1 and CDR2 are KGHSH and LQKENI. CDR3 DNA sequence: TGTGCCAGCTCACCGACAGCCAGGGACACTGAAGCTTTCTTT. This encodes CASSPTARDTEAFF.

This clone was counted once. The chain employs TRBV4-2 and TRBJ2-1; D is uncertain. The CDR3 spans 15 residues. Trimming removed 1 base from V and 0 bases from J, with 7 bases in between. The germline CDR1 and CDR2 sequences are LGHNA and YNFKEQ. The chain's CDR3 is CASSQGLISYNEQFF. The CDR3 nucleotides read TGTGCCAGCAGCCAAGGACTGATCTCCTACAATGAGCAGTTCTTC.

The chain couples TRBV25-1 to TRBJ1-5; no firm D call. The CDR3 covers 14 residues. The V end was cut by 5 bases, the J end by 0 bases, with 8 bases between. Germline assignment: CDR1 MGHDK and CDR2 SYGVNS. The CDR3 protein is CASSPGNSNQPQHF. The DNA for the CDR3 is TGTGCCAGCAGTCCGGGAAATAGCAATCAGCCCCAGCATTTT. The variable domain in full, with the rest retrieved from reference TRBV25-1 and TRBJ1-5, is EADIYQTPRYLVIGTGKKITLECSQTMGHDKMYWYQQDPGMELHLIHYSYGVNSTEKGDLSSESTVSRIRTEHFPLTLESARPSHTSQYLCASSPGNSNQPQHFGDGTRLSIL.

The V gene is TRBV11-1, the J gene TRBJ2-5; possibly TRBD2 for D (5 bases). V lost 0 bases and J lost 2, with 10 bases in between. This CDR3 is 15 amino acids long. CDR1 and CDR2 (germline): SGHAT, FQDESV (reference sequence). The CDR3 loop reads CASSLAWLAQETQYF. Here the CDR3 DNA reads TGTGCCAGCAGCTTAGCGTGGTTAGCGCAAGAGACCCAGTACTTC.

The V and J genes are TRBV11-3 and TRBJ2-1, with 13 bases that match TRBD2. After removal of 4 bases from V and 7 bases from J, the junction contained 4 bases not matched to a gene. This CDR3 is 15 amino acids long. Germline V lookup: CDR1 SGHNT, CDR2 YENEEA. The CDR3 is CASSSRTSGSNEQFF. The CDR3 DNA reads as TGTGCCAGCAGCTCCCGGACTAGCGGGAGTAATGAGCAGTTCTTC.

This clone was counted between two and nine times. The rearrangement uses TRBV5-8 and TRBJ1-5; 7 bases are shared with TRBD1. The germline gives CDR1 SGHTS, CDR2 YDEGEE. The CDR3 length is 15 residues. V shed 2 bases and J 5 bases; nucleotides not matched to a gene: 7. CDR3 sequence: CASSLNRGLDQPQHF. In DNA, the CDR3 is TGTGCCAGCAGCTTAAACAGGGGATTGGATCAGCCCCAGCATTTT.

V is TRBV30 and J is TRBJ1-1; D gene ambiguous. Deletions cut 4 bases from V and 2 bases from J, with 11 bases between. CDR3 size: 13 residues. CDR1 and CDR2 (germline): GTSNPN, SVGIG (reference sequence). The CDR3 reads CAWISPGNTEAFF. Here the CDR3 DNA reads TGTGCCTGGATCTCCCCAGGAAACACTGAAGCTTTCTTT.